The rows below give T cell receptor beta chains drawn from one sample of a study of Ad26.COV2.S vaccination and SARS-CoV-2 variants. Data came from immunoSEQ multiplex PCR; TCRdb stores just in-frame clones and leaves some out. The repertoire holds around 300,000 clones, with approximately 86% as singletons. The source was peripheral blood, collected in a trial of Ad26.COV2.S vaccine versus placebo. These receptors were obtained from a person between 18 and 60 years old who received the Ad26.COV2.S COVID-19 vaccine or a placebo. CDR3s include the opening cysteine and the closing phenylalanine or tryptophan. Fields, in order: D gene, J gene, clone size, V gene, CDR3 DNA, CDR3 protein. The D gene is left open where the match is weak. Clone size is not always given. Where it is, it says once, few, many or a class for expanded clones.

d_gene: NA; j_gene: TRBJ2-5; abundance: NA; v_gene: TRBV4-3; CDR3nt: TGCGCCAGCAGCCTCGGATTACAGGGCAGGGAGACCCAGTACTTC; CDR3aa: CASSLGLQGRETQYF
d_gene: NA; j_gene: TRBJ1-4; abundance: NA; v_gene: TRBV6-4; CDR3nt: TGTGCCAGCAGTGTTTTAAGGGACAAGGAAAAACTGTTTTTT; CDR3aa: CASSVLRDKEKLFF
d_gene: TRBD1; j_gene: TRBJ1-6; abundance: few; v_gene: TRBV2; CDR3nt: TGTGCCAGAGGGACAGGGAATTCACCCCTCCACTTT; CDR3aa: CARGTGNSPLHF
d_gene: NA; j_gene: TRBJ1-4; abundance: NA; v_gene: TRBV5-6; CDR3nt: TGTGCCAGCAGCCGGACAATCGGGGCGAATGAAAAACTGTTTTTT; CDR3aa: CASSRTIGANEKLFF
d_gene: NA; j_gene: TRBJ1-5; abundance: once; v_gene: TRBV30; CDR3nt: TGTGCCTGGAGTGTGGACCTAAGTGGGCAGCCCCAGCATTTT; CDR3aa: CAWSVDLSGQPQHF
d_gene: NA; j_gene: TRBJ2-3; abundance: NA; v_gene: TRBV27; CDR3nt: TGTGCCAGCAGAGTACAGGGACGGGCTACGACAGATACGCAGTATTTT; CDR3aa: CASRVQGRATTDTQYF
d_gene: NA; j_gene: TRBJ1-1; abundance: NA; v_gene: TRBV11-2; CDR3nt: TGTGCCAGCAGCTTATTTTTTACCGGTCAGATGAACACTGAAGCTTTCTTT; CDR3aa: CASSLFFTGQMNTEAFF
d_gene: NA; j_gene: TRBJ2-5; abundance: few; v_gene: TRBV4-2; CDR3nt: TGTGCCAGCAGCCAAGTCTCCGGGATCCTAAAAGAGACCCAGTACTTC; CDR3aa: CASSQVSGILKETQYF
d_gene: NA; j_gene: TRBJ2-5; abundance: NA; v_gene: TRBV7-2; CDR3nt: TGTGCCAGCAGCTTGCAGGGGCAAGAGACCCAGTACTTC; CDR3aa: CASSLQGQETQYF
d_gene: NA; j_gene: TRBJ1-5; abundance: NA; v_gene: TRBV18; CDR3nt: TGTGCCAGCTCAAGTAGAGGGGGTGACGAGCCCCAGCATTTT; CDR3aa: CASSSRGGDEPQHF
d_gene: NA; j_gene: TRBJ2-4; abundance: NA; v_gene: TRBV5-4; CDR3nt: TGTGCCAGCAGCTCTTCAGGAGGCGGAAGGGTTCAGTACTTC; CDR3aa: CASSSSGGGRVQYF
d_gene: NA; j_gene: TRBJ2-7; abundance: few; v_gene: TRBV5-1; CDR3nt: TGCGCCAGCAGCCCTCAGGAGGGAGTTCCCTCCGAGCAGTACTTC; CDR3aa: CASSPQEGVPSEQYF
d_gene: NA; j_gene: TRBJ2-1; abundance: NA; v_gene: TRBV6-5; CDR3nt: TGTGCCAGCAGTTACCGACCGCGAGGCGTTAAGGATGAGCAGTTCTTC; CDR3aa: CASSYRPRGVKDEQFF
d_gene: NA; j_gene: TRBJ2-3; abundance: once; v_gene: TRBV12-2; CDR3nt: TGTGCAAGTCGCTTCGGTCGGGGGGTAGCGGGAGTCGCAGATACGCAGTATTTT; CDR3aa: CASRFGRGVAGVADTQYF
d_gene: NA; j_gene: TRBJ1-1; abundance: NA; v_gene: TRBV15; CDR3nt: TGTGCCACCAGCAGAGGGGTTGGCAGATTGAACACTGAAGCTTTCTTT; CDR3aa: CATSRGVGRLNTEAFF
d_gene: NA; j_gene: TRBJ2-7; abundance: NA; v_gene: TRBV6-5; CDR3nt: TGTGCCAGCATCGCGGGGGCCGGCTCCTACGAGCAGTACTTC; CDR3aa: CASIAGAGSYEQYF
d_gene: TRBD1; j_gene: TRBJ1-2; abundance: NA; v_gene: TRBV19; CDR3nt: TGTGCCAGTAGTCCCCAGACAGGGACCTATGGCTACACCTTC; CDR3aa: CASSPQTGTYGYTF
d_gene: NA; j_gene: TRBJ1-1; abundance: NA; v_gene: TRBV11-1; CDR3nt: TGTGCCAGCAGCTTACGGAGGGGGGACACTGAAGCTTTCTTT; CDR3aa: CASSLRRGDTEAFF
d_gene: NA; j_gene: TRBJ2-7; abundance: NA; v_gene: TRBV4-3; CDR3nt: TGCGCCAGCAGCCACGGGCAGGGTATCCACGAGCAGTACTTC; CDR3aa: CASSHGQGIHEQYF
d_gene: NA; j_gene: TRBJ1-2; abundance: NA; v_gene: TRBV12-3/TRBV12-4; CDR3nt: TGTGCCAGCAGTACAGGGAAAGATGGCTACACCTTC; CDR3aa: CASSTGKDGYTF
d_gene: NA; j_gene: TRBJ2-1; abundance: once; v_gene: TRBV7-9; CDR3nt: TGTGCCAGCAGCTTATTAGCGGCCTCCTACAATGAGCAGTTCTTC; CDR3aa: CASSLLAASYNEQFF
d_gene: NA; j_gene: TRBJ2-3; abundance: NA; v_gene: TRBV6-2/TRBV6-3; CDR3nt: TGTGCCAGCAGTTGGGGACAAGAAACAGATACGCAGTATTTT; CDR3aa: CASSWGQETDTQYF
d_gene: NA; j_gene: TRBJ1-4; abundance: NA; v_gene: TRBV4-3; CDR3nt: TGCGCCAGCAGCCAAGTTCTGGCGGAAAAACTGTTTTTT; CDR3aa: CASSQVLAEKLFF
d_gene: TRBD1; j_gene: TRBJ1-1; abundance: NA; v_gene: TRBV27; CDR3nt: TGTGCCAGCAAGCGGGCAGGGACAGGGGAAGCTTTCTTT; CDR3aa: CASKRAGTGEAFF
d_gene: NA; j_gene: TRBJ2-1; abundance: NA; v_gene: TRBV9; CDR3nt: TGTGCCAGCAGCGTAGCGCCCAATGAGCAGTTCTTC; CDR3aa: CASSVAPNEQFF